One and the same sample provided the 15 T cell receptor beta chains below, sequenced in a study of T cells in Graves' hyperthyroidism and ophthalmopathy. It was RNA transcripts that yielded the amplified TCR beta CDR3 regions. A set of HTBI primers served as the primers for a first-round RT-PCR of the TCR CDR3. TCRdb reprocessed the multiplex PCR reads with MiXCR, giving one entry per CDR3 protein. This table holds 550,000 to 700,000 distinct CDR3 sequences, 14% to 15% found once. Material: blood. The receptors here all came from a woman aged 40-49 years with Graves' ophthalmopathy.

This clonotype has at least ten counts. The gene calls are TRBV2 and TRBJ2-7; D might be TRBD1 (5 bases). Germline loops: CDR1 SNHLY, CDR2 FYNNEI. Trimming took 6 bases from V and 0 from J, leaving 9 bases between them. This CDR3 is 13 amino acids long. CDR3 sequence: CASRGDSSYEQYF. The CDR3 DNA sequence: TGTGCCAGCAGGGGTGACAGCTCCTACGAGCAGTACTTC.

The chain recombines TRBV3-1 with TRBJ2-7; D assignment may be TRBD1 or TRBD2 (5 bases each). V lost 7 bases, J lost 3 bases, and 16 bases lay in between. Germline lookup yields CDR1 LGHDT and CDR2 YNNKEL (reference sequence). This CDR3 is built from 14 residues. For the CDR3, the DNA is TGTGCCAGCACCCTAGGAGGCAGGGACTACGAGCAGTACTTC. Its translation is CASTLGGRDYEQYF.

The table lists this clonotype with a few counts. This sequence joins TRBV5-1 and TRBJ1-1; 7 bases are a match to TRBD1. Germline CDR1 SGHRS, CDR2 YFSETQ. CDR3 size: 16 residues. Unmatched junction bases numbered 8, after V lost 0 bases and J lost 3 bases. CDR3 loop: CASSLGQGPGDTEAFF. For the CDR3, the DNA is TGCGCCAGCAGCTTGGGACAGGGTCCCGGGGACACTGAAGCTTTCTTT.

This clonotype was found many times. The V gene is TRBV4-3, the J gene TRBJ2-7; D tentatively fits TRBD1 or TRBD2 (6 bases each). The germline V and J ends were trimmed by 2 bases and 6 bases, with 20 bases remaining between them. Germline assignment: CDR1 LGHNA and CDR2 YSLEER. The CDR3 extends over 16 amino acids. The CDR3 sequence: CASSQWGATDGGEQYF. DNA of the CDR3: TGCGCCAGCAGCCAATGGGGGGCCACGGATGGGGGCGAGCAGTACTTC.

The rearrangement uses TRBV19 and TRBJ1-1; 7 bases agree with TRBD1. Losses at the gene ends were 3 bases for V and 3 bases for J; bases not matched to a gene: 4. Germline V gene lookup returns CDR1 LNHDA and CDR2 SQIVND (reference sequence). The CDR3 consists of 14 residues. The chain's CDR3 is CASSIKGQHTEAFF. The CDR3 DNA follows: TGTGCCAGTAGTATCAAGGGACAGCACACTGAAGCTTTCTTT.

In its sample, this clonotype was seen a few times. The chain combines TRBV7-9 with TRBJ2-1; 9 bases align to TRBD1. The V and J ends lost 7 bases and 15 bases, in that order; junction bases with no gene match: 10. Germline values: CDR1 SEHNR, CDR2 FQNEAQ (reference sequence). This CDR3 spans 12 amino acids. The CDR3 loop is CASTDVGTGRFF. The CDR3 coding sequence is TGTGCCAGCACGGACGTTGGGACAGGGAGGTTCTTC.

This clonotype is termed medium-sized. The DNA for the CDR3 is TGTGCCAGCAGTTTAGGTACCGGAGGGGCTTTGGTGACCCAGTACTTC. Translation: CASSLGTGGALVTQYF. The chain couples TRBV12-3 or TRBV12-4 to TRBJ2-5; D is perhaps TRBD2 (6 bases). The germline V and J ends were trimmed by 1 base and 7 bases, with 19 bases remaining between them. CDR3 length equals 16 residues.

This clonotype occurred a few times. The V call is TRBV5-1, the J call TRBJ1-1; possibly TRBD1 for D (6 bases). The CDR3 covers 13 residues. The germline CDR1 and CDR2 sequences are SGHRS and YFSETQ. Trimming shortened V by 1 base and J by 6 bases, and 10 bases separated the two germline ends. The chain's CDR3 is CASSLRGFAEAFF. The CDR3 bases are TGCGCCAGCAGCTTGAGGGGGTTCGCTGAAGCTTTCTTT. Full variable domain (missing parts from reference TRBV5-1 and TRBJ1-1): KAGVTQTPRYLIKTRGQQVTLSCSPISGHRSVSWYQQTPGQGLQFLFEYFSETQRNKGNFPGRFSGRQFSNSRSEMNVSTLELGDSALYLCASSLRGFAEAFFGQGTRLTVV.

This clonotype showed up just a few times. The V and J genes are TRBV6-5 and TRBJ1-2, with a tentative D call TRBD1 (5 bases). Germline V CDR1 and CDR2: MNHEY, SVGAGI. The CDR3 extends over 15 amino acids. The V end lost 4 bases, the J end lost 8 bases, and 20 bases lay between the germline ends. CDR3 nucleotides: TGTGCCAGCAGTTGGAGCGAGGGAATACGGGGGGGCTACACCTTC. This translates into CASSWSEGIRGGYTF.

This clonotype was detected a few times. CDR3 loop: CASNDRGSNTEAFF. Here the CDR3 DNA reads TGTGCCAGCAATGATCGGGGGTCTAACACTGAAGCTTTCTTT. The gene calls are TRBV2 and TRBJ1-1; possibly TRBD1 for D (5 bases). In germline, CDR1 is SNHLY, CDR2 FYNNEI. The CDR3 runs 14 residues. Deletions cut 7 bases from V and 2 bases from J, with 14 bases between.

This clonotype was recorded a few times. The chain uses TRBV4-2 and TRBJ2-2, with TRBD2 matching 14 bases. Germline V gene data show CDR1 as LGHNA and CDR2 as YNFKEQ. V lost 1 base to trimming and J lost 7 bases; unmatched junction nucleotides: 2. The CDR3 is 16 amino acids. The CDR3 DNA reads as TGTGCCAGCAGCCAAGGGGGACTAGCGGGAGACGGGGAGCTGTTTTTT. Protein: CASSQGGLAGDGELFF.

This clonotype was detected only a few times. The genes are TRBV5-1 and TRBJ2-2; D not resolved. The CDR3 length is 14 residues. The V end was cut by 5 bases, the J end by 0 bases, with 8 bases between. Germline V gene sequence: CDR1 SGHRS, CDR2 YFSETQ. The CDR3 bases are TGCGCCAGCAGGAAAGAAGCGAACACCGGGGAGCTGTTTTTT. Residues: CASRKEANTGELFF.

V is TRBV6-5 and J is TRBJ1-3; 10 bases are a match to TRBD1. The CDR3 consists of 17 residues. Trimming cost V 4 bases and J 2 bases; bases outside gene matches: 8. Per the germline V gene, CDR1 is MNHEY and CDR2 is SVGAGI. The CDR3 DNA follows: TGTGCCAGCAGTTCCCCTTCCGACAGGGGGCCTGGAAACACCATATATTTT. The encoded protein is CASSSPSDRGPGNTIYF.

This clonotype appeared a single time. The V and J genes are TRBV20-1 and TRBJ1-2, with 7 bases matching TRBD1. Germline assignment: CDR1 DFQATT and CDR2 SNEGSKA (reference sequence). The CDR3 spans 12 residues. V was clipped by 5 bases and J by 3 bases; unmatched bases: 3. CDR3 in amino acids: CSAWDSDYGYTF. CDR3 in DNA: TGCAGTGCTTGGGACAGTGACTATGGCTACACCTTC.

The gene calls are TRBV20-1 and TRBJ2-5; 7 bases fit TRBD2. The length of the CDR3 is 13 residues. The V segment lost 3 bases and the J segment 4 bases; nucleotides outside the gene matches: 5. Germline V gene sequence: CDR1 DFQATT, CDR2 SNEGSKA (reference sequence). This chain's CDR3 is CSARGEGGETQYF. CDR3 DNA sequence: TGCAGTGCTAGGGGGGAGGGAGGAGAGACCCAGTACTTC.